This TCR beta chain was found in a study of blood T cell repertoires in COVID-19 (dated by TCRdb to about 2020). With respect to the entire study: Samples from collaborators originated in the United States, Italy and Spain and spanned both the acute and convalescent phases of COVID-19. The prospective study material was composed of cDNA or gDNA derived from T cells, B-cell-depleted T cells, or PBMCs. The dataset comprised deeply sampled blood TCRbeta repertoires from subjects exposed to, actively infected with, or recovered from COVID-19. The repertoires were released in a freely available public database intended as a resource for research on the immune response to SARS-CoV-2. The samples were drawn from the first 160 participants of the ongoing ImmuneRACE study and from over a thousand subjects provided by 6 global collaborators. The sample metadata nearly always contained a de-identified subject ID, COVID-19 status, age in years and sex. Where HLA class I and class II types were available, the types were taken from metadata supplied by the sample provider, not from assay-based typing. The research as a whole found: The amount of clinical and demographic metadata varied by source and participant and was provided uncurated.

Worth noting for this clone: Its antigen specificity is not known. No clone much larger than this one lies a single base away; base qualities are absent.

The collaborating institutions used their own protocols to collect whole blood in K2EDTA tubes. Collaborator samples were shipped for TCRbeta analysis as frozen whole blood, isolated PBMCs, or DNA extracted from either sample type. TCRbeta CDR3 regions were amplified from genomic DNA using the immunoSEQ Assay, a bias-controlled multiplex PCR. From the authors' description of their analysis: The number of nucleated cells in each sample was estimated from the amplification of reference gene primers within the assay. Sequence reads were collapsed and filtered to measure the absolute abundance of every unique TCRbeta CDR3 rearrangement. For each sample, productive Simpson clonality was calculated by taking the square root of Simpson's diversity index across productive rearrangements. In its TCRdb copy, this immuneACCESS table keeps in-frame sequences only and misses some clones. Where compared with another copy, unresolved V genes explain less than half of these, and the others have no known cause. Clone size and V and J calls were adopted from that table, with D and trimming inferred from the DNA. A total of about 250,000 clones appear in this sample, approximately 85% of them only once. The ten largest account for 4% of the sample.

CDR1 and CDR2 were assigned from the germline V gene as SGHTA and FQGTGA. V sheds 6 bases and J sheds 2 bases, leaving 10 bases between their ends. Its CDR3 holds 14 amino acids, cysteine through phenylalanine. Only the CDR3 DNA is retained, 42 bases long and in frame from the first base. This chain joins TRBV7-3 to TRBJ2-2; the D gene is perhaps TRBD2, on 5 matching bases. The sample taken for sequencing was peripheral blood. The origin of this receptor is a man in his fifties or sixties with acute or convalescent COVID-19. CDR3 loop: CASRASLNTGELFF. At the DNA level, the sequence is TGTGCCAGCAGAGCTAGCCTTAACACCGGGGAGCTGTTTTTT.